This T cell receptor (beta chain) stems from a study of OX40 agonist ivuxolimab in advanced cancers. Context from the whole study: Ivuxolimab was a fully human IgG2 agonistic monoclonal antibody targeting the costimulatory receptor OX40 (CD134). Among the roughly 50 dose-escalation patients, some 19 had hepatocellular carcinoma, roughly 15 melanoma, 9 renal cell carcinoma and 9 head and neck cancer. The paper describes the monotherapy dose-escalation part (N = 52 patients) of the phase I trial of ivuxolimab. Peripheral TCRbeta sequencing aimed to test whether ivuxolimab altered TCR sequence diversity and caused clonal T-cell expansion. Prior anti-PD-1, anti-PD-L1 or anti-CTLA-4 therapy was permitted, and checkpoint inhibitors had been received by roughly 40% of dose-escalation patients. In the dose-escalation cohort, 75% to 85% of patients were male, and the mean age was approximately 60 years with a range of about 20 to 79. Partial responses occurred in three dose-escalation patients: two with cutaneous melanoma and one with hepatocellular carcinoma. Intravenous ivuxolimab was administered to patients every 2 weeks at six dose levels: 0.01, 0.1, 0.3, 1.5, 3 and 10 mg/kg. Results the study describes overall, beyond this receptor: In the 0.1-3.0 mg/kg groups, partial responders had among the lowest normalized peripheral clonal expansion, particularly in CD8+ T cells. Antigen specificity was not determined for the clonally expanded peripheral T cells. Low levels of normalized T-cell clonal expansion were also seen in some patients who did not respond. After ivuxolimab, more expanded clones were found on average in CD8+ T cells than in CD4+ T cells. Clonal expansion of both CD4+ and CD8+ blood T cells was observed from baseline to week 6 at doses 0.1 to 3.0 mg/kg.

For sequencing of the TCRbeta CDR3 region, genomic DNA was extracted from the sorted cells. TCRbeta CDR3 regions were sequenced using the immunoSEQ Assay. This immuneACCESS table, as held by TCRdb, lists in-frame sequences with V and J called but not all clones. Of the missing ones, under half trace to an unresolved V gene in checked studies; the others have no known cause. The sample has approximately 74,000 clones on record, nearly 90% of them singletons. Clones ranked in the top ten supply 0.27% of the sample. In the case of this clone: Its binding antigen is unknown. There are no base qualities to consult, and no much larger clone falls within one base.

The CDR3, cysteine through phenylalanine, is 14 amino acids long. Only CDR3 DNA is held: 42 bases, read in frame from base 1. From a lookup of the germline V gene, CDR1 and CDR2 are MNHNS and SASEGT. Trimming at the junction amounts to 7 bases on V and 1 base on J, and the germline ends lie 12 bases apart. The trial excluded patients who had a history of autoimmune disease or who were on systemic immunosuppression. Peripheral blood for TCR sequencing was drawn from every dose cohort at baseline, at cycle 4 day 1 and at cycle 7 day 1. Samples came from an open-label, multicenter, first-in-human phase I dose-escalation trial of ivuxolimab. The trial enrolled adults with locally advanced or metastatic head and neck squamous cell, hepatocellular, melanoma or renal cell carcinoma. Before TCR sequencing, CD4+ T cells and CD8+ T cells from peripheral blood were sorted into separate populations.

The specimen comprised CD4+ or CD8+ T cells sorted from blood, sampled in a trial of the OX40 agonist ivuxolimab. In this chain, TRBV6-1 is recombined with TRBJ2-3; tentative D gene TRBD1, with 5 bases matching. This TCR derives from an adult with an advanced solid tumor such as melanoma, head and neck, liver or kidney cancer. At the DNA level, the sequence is TGTGCCAGCACGGCAGGGTCTGGCACAGATACGCAGTATTTT. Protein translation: CASTAGSGTDTQYF.